These 7 T cell receptor beta chains came from one sample sequenced in a study of OX40 agonist ivuxolimab in advanced cancers. Assay: immunoSEQ multiplex PCR; the TCRdb copy retains only in-frame clones and omits some. The sample has around 67,000 clones; roughly 83% are singletons. The sequencing here drew on CD4+ or CD8+ T cells sorted from blood, taken in a trial of the OX40 agonist ivuxolimab. These receptors were taken from an adult with an advanced solid tumor such as melanoma, head and neck, liver or kidney cancer.

The rearrangement links TRBV27 to TRBJ2-7; 10 nucleotides match TRBD2. CDR3 length equals 15 residues. The germline gives CDR1 MNHEY, CDR2 SMNVEV (reference sequence). Trimming took 4 bases from V and 4 from J; bases not matched to a gene: 7. In nucleotides, the CDR3 is TGTGCCAGCAGTTCTTGGACTAGCGGACTATACGAGCAGTACTTC. It is translated as CASSSWTSGLYEQYF.

This clone was observed a few times. V is TRBV27 and J is TRBJ1-5; D not certain. CDR3 length: 14 residues. V shed 5 bases and J shed 2 bases, with 10 bases lying between them. Germline V gene sequence: CDR1 MNHEY, CDR2 SMNVEV (reference sequence). CDR3 nucleotides: TGTGCCAGCAGTAGCGGTGCGGGCAATCAGCCCCAGCATTTT. Its translation: CASSSGAGNQPQHF.

This clone was counted once. The chain recombines TRBV4-3 with TRBJ1-1; D is ambiguous. CDR3 size: 17 residues. Germline V CDR1 and CDR2: LGHNA, YSLEER. The V gene lost 0 bases and the J gene lost 5 bases, with 19 bases spanning the gap. The DNA for the CDR3 is TGCGCCAGCAGCCAAGAGTATGCCGCGGGTTTAGGAACTGAAGCTTTCTTT. This encodes CASSQEYAAGLGTEAFF.

The chain carries TRBV6-1 and TRBJ2-3; TRBD1 matches 7 bases. CDR3 size: 14 residues. The germline CDR1 and CDR2 sequences are MNHNS and SASEGT. The V segment lost 6 bases and the J segment 0 bases; nucleotides outside the gene matches: 3. CDR3 loop: CASRWDRSTDTQYF. The CDR3 coding sequence is TGTGCCAGCAGATGGGACAGAAGCACAGATACGCAGTATTTT.

This clone was seen a single time. This sequence joins TRBV27 and TRBJ2-5; maybe TRBD1 (7 bases). The V gene lost 1 base and the J gene lost 6 bases, with 24 bases spanning the gap. Germline CDR1 reads MNHEY; CDR2 reads SMNVEV (reference sequence). CDR3 size: 18 residues. This CDR3 reads CASSLFGTDRLGGKTQYF. In DNA, the CDR3 is TGTGCCAGCAGTTTATTCGGGACAGATAGACTAGGGGGGAAGACCCAGTACTTC.

J is TRBJ1-5 and V is TRBV4-3; 8 bases fit TRBD1. The ends lost 0 bases at V and 6 bases at J; junction bases unmatched: 13. Per the germline V gene, CDR1 is LGHNA and CDR2 is YSLEER. The CDR3 runs to 18 residues. The CDR3 DNA reads as TGCGCCAGCAGCCAAGATGTTAGGTACGCAGGGGGCCCTCAGCCCCAGCATTTT. This gives the protein CASSQDVRYAGGPQPQHF.

This clone was seen only a few times. This rearrangement joins TRBV2 to TRBJ1-6, with a possible D match to TRBD1 (5 bases). The V end was cut by 4 bases, the J end by 4 bases, with 8 bases between. Germline V gives CDR1 SNHLY, CDR2 FYNNEI. The CDR3 runs 14 residues. This CDR3 reads CASSGQGYNSPLHF. CDR3 sequence (DNA): TGTGCCAGCAGTGGGCAGGGTTATAATTCACCCCTCCACTTT.